The 29 T cell receptor beta chains in this list originate from one sample, sequenced in a study of shared clonotypes between healthy human individuals (dated by TCRdb to 2020 to 2021). Library creation used the immunoSEQ multiplex PCR assay. This immuneACCESS table, as held by TCRdb, lists in-frame sequences with V and J called but not all clones. Of the missing ones, under half trace to an unresolved V gene in checked studies; the others have no known cause. The sample table shows about 380,000 clones, and approximately 97% are seen once. The ten largest clones represent less than 0.35% of the sample. The sequenced sample was memory CD8+ T cells sorted from blood. What the cell subset or site label conveys for this sample: CD45RO+ cells pooled with CCR7-negative TemRA cells. These TCRs come from a man younger than 45 in good health.

The CDR3 nucleotides are TGTGCCAGCAGGACCGACAGTGAAAAACTGTTTTTT. This encodes CASRTDSEKLFF. The chain joins TRBV2 to TRBJ1-4, with D perhaps TRBD1 (5 bases). This CDR3 spans 12 amino acids. V was pared by 6 bases and J by 7 bases, with 9 bases between. The germline gives CDR1 SNHLY, CDR2 FYNNEI.

The genes are TRBV6-5 and TRBJ1-1, with D possibly matching TRBD1 (5 bases). The CDR3 is 15 residues long. CDR1 MNHEY and CDR2 SVGAGI come from the germline V gene. The germline V and J ends were trimmed by 5 bases and 1 base, with 14 bases remaining between them. CDR3 region: CASSALGRTNTEAFF. The CDR3 coding sequence is TGTGCCAGCAGTGCTTTGGGGCGGACGAACACTGAAGCTTTCTTT.

V is TRBV28 and J is TRBJ1-2; D not resolved. V lost 7 bases, J lost 1 base, and 10 bases lay in between. Germline-derived CDR1 and CDR2 are MDHEN and SYDVKM. This CDR3 spans 13 amino acids. CDR3 in amino acids: CASTPYLNYGYTF. DNA for the CDR3: TGTGCCAGCACCCCTTACCTTAACTATGGCTACACCTTC.

This chain uses TRBV7-9 with TRBJ1-2; 7 nucleotides agree with TRBD1. Trimming removed 1 base from V and 1 base from J; junction bases left unmatched: 0. This CDR3 is built from 14 residues. CDR1 and CDR2 (germline): SEHNR, FQNEAQ (reference sequence). The CDR3 loop is CASSLGQGNYGYTF. The CDR3 DNA reads as TGTGCCAGCAGCTTAGGACAGGGTAACTATGGCTACACCTTC.

This chain uses TRBV7-9 with TRBJ1-1; no reliable D call. The CDR3 consists of 17 residues. Trimming cost V 5 bases and J 1 base, with 20 bases left between them. CDR1 SEHNR and CDR2 FQNEAQ come from the germline V gene (reference sequence). CDR3 region: CASSRPVLYPRNTEAFF. The CDR3 DNA reads TGTGCCAGCAGCCGCCCAGTCCTGTATCCCCGGAACACTGAAGCTTTCTTT.

In the case of this clone: Different DNA sequences within this sample yield the same CDR3. V usage is TRBV11-2 and J usage is TRBJ1-1; D is unclear. The CDR3 sequence is 15 residues long. V was clipped by 3 bases and J by 1 base, with 12 bases between them. Germline values: CDR1 SGHAT, CDR2 FQNNGV. CDR3 DNA: TGTGCCAGCAGCTTTGAGGGTTATGAGAACACTGAAGCTTTCTTT. It encodes CASSFEGYENTEAFF.

The rearrangement joins TRBV5-4 to TRBJ2-2; 11 nucleotides agree with TRBD1. The germline CDR1 and CDR2 sequences are SGHNT and YYREEE (reference sequence). The CDR3 sequence is 19 residues long. V lost 2 bases to trimming and J lost 7 bases; unmatched junction nucleotides: 16. The CDR3 coding sequence is TGTGCCAGCAGCTTCGGGACGAGTTCTAGGACAGGGGGCGGCGGGGAGCTGTTTTTT. Translated, it gives CASSFGTSSRTGGGGELFF.

V and J are TRBV27 and TRBJ2-2; the match to TRBD2 covers 14 bases. This CDR3 has 18 residues. J was trimmed by 4 bases and V by 3 bases; bases with no gene match: 7. Germline V gives CDR1 MNHEY, CDR2 SMNVEV (reference sequence). The CDR3 here is CASSFLPGLAGATGELFF. The CDR3 DNA reads as TGTGCCAGCAGTTTCCTCCCGGGACTAGCGGGAGCCACCGGGGAGCTGTTTTTT.

The chain joins TRBV6-6 to TRBJ2-3; a weak D match, TRBD1 (5 bases). The germline V gene has CDR1 MNHNY and CDR2 SVGAGI (reference sequence). The CDR3 sequence is 12 residues long. Trimming stripped 6 bases from V and 3 bases from J, with 7 bases between. Here the CDR3 DNA reads TGTGCCAGCAGGGACACTACAGATACGCAGTATTTT. It translates to CASRDTTDTQYF.

The V and J genes are TRBV7-9 and TRBJ2-4; 8 bases agree with TRBD1. The CDR3 covers 14 residues. Losses at the gene ends were 5 bases for V and 1 base for J; bases not matched to a gene: 1. CDR1 and CDR2 from the germline V gene are SEHNR and FQNEAQ (reference sequence). CDR3 sequence: CASSGDRAKNIQYF. As DNA, the CDR3 is TGTGCCAGCAGCGGGGACAGGGCCAAAAACATTCAGTACTTC.

This sequence joins TRBV4-2 and TRBJ2-1; D gene ambiguous. There are 16 residues in the CDR3. Germline V CDR1 and CDR2: LGHNA, YNFKEQ. Trimming stripped 6 bases from V and 5 bases from J, with 20 bases between. The CDR3 sequence is CASRLVIGTLNNEQFF. The CDR3 DNA reads TGTGCCAGCAGACTCGTAATTGGAACTCTTAACAATGAGCAGTTCTTC.

The chain recombines TRBV27 with TRBJ1-5; a weak D match, TRBD1 (6 bases). There are 16 residues in the CDR3. V was shortened by 5 bases and J by 2 bases, with 16 bases between the two germline ends. Germline CDR1 reads MNHEY; CDR2 reads SMNVEV (reference sequence). CDR3 in DNA: TGTGCCAGCAGTGCCGTAGGGGGGAATGGCAATCAGCCCCAGCATTTT. Its protein product is CASSAVGGNGNQPQHF.

The rearrangement joins TRBV27 to TRBJ2-7; 9 positions agree with TRBD1. There are 14 residues in the CDR3. The trim removed 6 bases at V and 4 bases at J, leaving 7 bases unmatched. From germline, CDR1 is MNHEY and CDR2 SMNVEV (reference sequence). CDR3 in amino acids: CASSRDRDVYEQYF. As DNA, the CDR3 is TGTGCCAGCAGCCGGGACAGGGATGTTTACGAGCAGTACTTC.

This clone was seen only once. This rearrangement joins TRBV6-6 to TRBJ2-7; D not certain. The CDR3 has 15 amino acids. Germline lookup yields CDR1 MNHNY and CDR2 SVGAGI (reference sequence). The germline V and J ends were trimmed by 6 bases and 4 bases, with 19 bases remaining between them. CDR3 DNA: TGTGCCAGCAGCCCCAGGCGTGGGCAAACTTACGAGCAGTACTTC. This gives the protein CASSPRRGQTYEQYF.

This chain joins TRBV19 and TRBJ2-1; D is undetermined. This CDR3 region has 13 residues. Germline CDR1 is LNHDA and CDR2 is SQIVND (reference sequence). Trimming removed 1 base from V and 5 bases from J, with 6 bases in between. CDR3 sequence: CASSIGVNNEQFF. CDR3 coding DNA: TGTGCCAGTAGTATAGGCGTAAACAATGAGCAGTTCTTC.

The CDR3 nucleotides are TGTGCCAGCAGCCCACCAGGGAACTATGGCTACACCTTC. It codes for CASSPPGNYGYTF. The rearrangement joins TRBV6-6 to TRBJ1-2, with D maybe TRBD1 (5 bases). Trimming took off 6 bases at V and 2 bases at J, with 10 bases between the two ends. The CDR3 is 13 amino acids. Germline V gene data show CDR1 as MNHNY and CDR2 as SVGAGI (reference sequence).

The V call is TRBV6-5, the J call TRBJ1-4, with 7 bases fitting TRBD1. J was trimmed by 3 bases and V by 2 bases; bases with no gene match: 6. In germline, CDR1 is MNHEY, CDR2 SVGAGI. This CDR3 has 16 amino acids. CDR3 protein: CASSYGMGQSNEKLFF. In nucleotides, the CDR3 is TGTGCCAGCAGTTACGGGATGGGACAGTCTAATGAAAAACTGTTTTTT.

The chain uses TRBV10-1 and TRBJ2-3, with 9 bases lining up with TRBD2. Looked up from germline, CDR1 is WNHNN and CDR2 is SYGVQD (reference sequence). After removal of 2 bases from V and 0 bases from J, the junction contained 6 bases not matched to a gene. CDR3 length equals 17 residues. The CDR3 region is CASSERLAGPSTDTQYF. The CDR3 coding sequence is TGCGCCAGCAGTGAGAGGCTAGCGGGACCTAGCACAGATACGCAGTATTTT.

Regarding this clone: The sample carries other DNA sequences with the same CDR3. This chain connects TRBV28 to TRBJ2-3; D is unresolved. CDR1 and CDR2 (germline): MDHEN, SYDVKM. The V end lost 3 bases, the J end lost 3 bases, and 1 base lay between the germline ends. The CDR3 runs 11 residues. The CDR3 protein is CASSLTDTQYF. The CDR3 region has the DNA TGTGCCAGCAGTTTGACAGATACGCAGTATTTT.

The chain links TRBV27 to TRBJ2-3; TRBD2 matches at 14 bases. Looked up from germline, CDR1 is MNHEY and CDR2 is SMNVEV (reference sequence). The CDR3 sequence is 16 residues long. The V segment lost 9 bases and the J segment 0 bases; nucleotides outside the gene matches: 5. The CDR3 bases are TGTGCCAGAGAGACTAGCGGGAGGGCTAGCACAGATACGCAGTATTTT. Encoded protein: CARETSGRASTDTQYF.

The chain recombines TRBV5-8 with TRBJ2-1, with D perhaps assigned TRBD1 or TRBD2 (5 bases each). Germline V gene sequence: CDR1 SGHTS, CDR2 YDEGEE. Trimming took 2 bases from V and 14 from J, leaving 14 bases between them. The CDR3 sequence is 12 residues long. The CDR3: CASSFRDVLKFF. For the CDR3, the DNA is TGTGCCAGCAGCTTCCGGGACGTCCTAAAGTTCTTC.

CDR3 nucleotides: TGCGCCAGCAGCCAAGAGGGGTCGGGAACTGAAGCTTTCTTT. The encoded protein is CASSQEGSGTEAFF. The chain has TRBV4-1 and TRBJ1-1; D call uncertain. This CDR3 is 14 amino acids long. The V gene lost 0 bases and the J gene lost 5 bases, with 10 bases spanning the gap. Germline lookup yields CDR1 MGHRA and CDR2 YSYEKL.

The rearrangement links TRBV20-1 to TRBJ2-1; D not certain. CDR3 length: 11 amino acids. Germline-derived CDR1 and CDR2 are DFQATT and SNEGSKA (reference sequence). V shed 0 bases and J shed 7 bases, with 4 bases lying between them. CDR3 bases: TGCAGTGCTAGAGATGTTAATGAGCAGTTCTTC. Its protein is CSARDVNEQFF.

The chain combines TRBV7-9 with TRBJ1-3; D is undetermined. The CDR3 has 14 residues. Germline-derived CDR1 and CDR2 are SEHNR and FQNEAQ (reference sequence). The germline V and J ends were trimmed by 3 bases and 2 bases, with 8 bases remaining between them. The CDR3 is CASSFSEPGNTIYF. The CDR3 bases are TGTGCCAGCAGCTTTTCTGAACCTGGAAACACCATATATTTT.

The chain uses TRBV6-1 and TRBJ2-4, with D perhaps TRBD1 (5 bases). The CDR3 is made up of 16 amino acids. Trimming removed 0 bases from V and 0 bases from J, with 9 bases in between. CDR1 and CDR2 from the germline V gene are MNHNS and SASEGT. The CDR3 sequence: CASSEATTVAKNIQYF. The CDR3 bases are TGTGCCAGCAGTGAAGCGACGACAGTAGCCAAAAACATTCAGTACTTC.

In nucleotides, the CDR3 is TGTGCCAGCAGCTTAGCGGGAGGGTACAATGAGCAGTTCTTC. It is translated as CASSLAGGYNEQFF. The chain employs TRBV7-8 and TRBJ2-1; 7 bases match TRBD2. Germline trimming cut 0 bases from V and 4 bases from J; bases unmatched to any gene: 0. CDR3 length: 14 amino acids. The germline V gene encodes CDR1 SGHVS and CDR2 FQNEAQ. The whole variable domain, remainder taken from reference TRBV7-8 and TRBJ2-1, is GAGVSQSPRYKVAKRGQDVALRCDPISGHVSLFWYQQALGQGPEFLTYFQNEAQLDKSGLPSDRFFAERPEGSVSTLKIQRTQQEDSAVYLCASSLAGGYNEQFFGPGTRLTVL.

The rearrangement links TRBV10-1 to TRBJ2-1; D is unresolved. The germline V gene encodes CDR1 WNHNN and CDR2 SYGVQD (reference sequence). The CDR3 is 13 residues long. Deletions cut 3 bases from V and 0 bases from J, with 3 bases between. CDR3 in DNA: TGCGCCAGCAGTGACTACTCCTACAATGAGCAGTTCTTC. Its protein is CASSDYSYNEQFF.

The gene calls are TRBV19 and TRBJ2-2; D is possibly TRBD2 (7 bases). V shed 11 bases and J shed 3 bases, with 10 bases lying between them. The CDR3 is 12 amino acids. Looked up from germline, CDR1 is LNHDA and CDR2 is SQIVND (reference sequence). CDR3 DNA sequence: TGTGCCGGGGGGGCTCACACCGGGGAGCTGTTTTTT. Its protein product is CAGGAHTGELFF.

This chain joins TRBV25-1 and TRBJ1-3; D might be TRBD1 (5 bases). There are 13 residues in the CDR3. The germline gives CDR1 MGHDK, CDR2 SYGVNS. Trimming removed 1 base from V and 7 bases from J, with 8 bases in between. As DNA, the CDR3 is TGTGCCAGCAGTGAATGGGGCTCGAACACCATATATTTT. Translation gives CASSEWGSNTIYF.